The sequence of this T cell receptor (beta chain) was determined in a study of shared clonotypes between healthy human individuals. Overall study: Each donor had three CD4 naive, three CD4 memory, two CD8 naive and one CD8 memory plate.

The study, taken as a whole, reports: Despite large depth, sorted-subset datasets appeared incompletely sequenced. Generally, estimated richness proved larger in naive subsets than it did in memory subsets.

Sequencing used immunoSEQ multiplex PCR; TCRdb keeps in-frame clones, though not all of them. The table includes roughly 770,000 clones, approximately 96% detected once. Of note for this clone: Its specificity is unknown.

Naive CD8 cells lacked CD45RO and underwent positive selection for CCR7, leaving out terminally differentiated effector memory CD45RA+ cells. The CDR3 is 11 residues long. Germline V gene lookup returns CDR1 PRHDT and CDR2 FYEKMQ (reference sequence). Trimming took 4 bases from V and 7 from J, leaving 7 bases between them. This chain connects TRBV13 to TRBJ1-2; D remains unclear. The sequence was collected from a man in his thirties or forties in good health. The sample was naive CD8+ T cells sorted from blood. The CDR3: CASSYLGGYTF. The CDR3 coding sequence is TGTGCCAGCAGCTACCTTGGTGGCTACACCTTC.